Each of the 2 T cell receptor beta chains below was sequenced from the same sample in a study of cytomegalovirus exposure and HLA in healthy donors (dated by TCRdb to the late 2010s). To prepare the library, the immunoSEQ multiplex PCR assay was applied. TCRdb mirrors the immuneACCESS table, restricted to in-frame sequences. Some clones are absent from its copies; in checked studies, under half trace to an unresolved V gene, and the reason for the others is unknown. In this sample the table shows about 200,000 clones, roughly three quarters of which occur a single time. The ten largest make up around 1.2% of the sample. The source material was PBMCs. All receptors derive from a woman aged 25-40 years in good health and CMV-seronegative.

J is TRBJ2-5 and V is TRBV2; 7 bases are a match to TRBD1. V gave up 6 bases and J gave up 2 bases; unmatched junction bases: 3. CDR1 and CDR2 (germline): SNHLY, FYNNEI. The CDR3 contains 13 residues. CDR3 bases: TGTGCCAGCAGGGGACAGACTCAAGAGACCCAGTACTTC. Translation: CASRGQTQETQYF.

For the CDR3, the DNA is TGTGCCAGCAGTCCGGCGGCAAACACTGAAGCTTTCTTT. It translates to CASSPAANTEAFF. This chain connects TRBV6-4 to TRBJ1-1; D remains unclear. The CDR3 length is 13 residues. V lost 5 bases and J 2 bases, leaving 9 bases between the germline ends. Germline V gene data show CDR1 as MRHNA and CDR2 as SNTAGT.